Listed below are T cell receptor beta chains from one sample, sequenced in a study of OX40 agonist ivuxolimab in advanced cancers. Produced via immunoSEQ multiplex PCR; TCRdb's table is partial and in-frame only. Of around 12,000 clones in the sample, 65% to 85% were seen once. This sample comprised CD4+ or CD8+ T cells sorted from blood, obtained in a trial of the OX40 agonist ivuxolimab. All receptors come from an adult with an advanced solid tumor such as melanoma, head and neck, liver or kidney cancer. The CDR3 runs from the conserved cysteine through the conserved F or W. D genes are given only for firm matches. Not all rows give a size; the values are once, few, many and, for expanded clones, a class.

J gene | D gene | V gene | clone size | CDR3 protein | CDR3 DNA
TRBJ2-2 | TRBD2 | TRBV7-8 | . | CASSPGGGPFTGELFF | TGTGCCAGCAGCCCCGGGGGGGGCCCATTCACCGGGGAGCTGTTTTTT
TRBJ1-2 | TRBD1 | TRBV6-1 | . | CASSYGQGSYGYTF | TGTGCCAGCAGCTATGGACAGGGTAGCTATGGCTACACCTTC
TRBJ1-4 | . | TRBV7-9 | . | CASSYGQSNEKLFF | TGTGCCAGCAGCTACGGACAGTCTAATGAAAAACTGTTTTTT
TRBJ2-7 | TRBD2 | TRBV7-2 | . | CASSSGVLAGGREEQYF | TGTGCCAGCTCCTCCGGGGTACTAGCGGGAGGGCGAGAGGAGCAGTACTTC
TRBJ2-7 | TRBD1 | TRBV4-2 | . | CASSQERDRAGSYEQYF | TGTGCCAGCAGCCAAGAGAGGGACAGGGCGGGCTCCTACGAGCAGTACTTC
TRBJ2-1 | . | TRBV14 | . | CASSPGAHNEQFF | TGTGCCAGCAGCCCAGGGGCCCACAATGAGCAGTTCTTC
TRBJ2-7 | TRBD2 | TRBV9 | . | CASSQGAGVGSVQYF | TGTGCCAGCAGCCAGGGTGCGGGAGTGGGTTCAGTGCAGTACTTC
TRBJ2-5 | . | TRBV2 | . | CASSDEGYRETQYF | TGTGCCAGCAGCGACGAGGGATATCGGGAGACCCAGTACTTC
TRBJ1-1 | . | TRBV2 | . | CASSEQAGRTEAFF | TGTGCCAGCAGTGAACAGGCAGGGAGGACTGAAGCTTTCTTT
TRBJ2-7 | TRBD1 | TRBV28 | . | CASSPATGGFRYEQYF | TGTGCCAGCAGTCCTGCGACAGGGGGCTTCCGATACGAGCAGTACTTC
TRBJ1-6 | . | TRBV9 | . | CASTMGHYNSPLHF | TGTGCCAGCACAATGGGGCACTATAATTCACCCCTCCACTTT
TRBJ1-5 | . | TRBV28 | . | CASSPRGVSNQPQHF | TGTGCCAGCAGTCCCCGGGGGGTGAGCAATCAGCCCCAGCATTTT
TRBJ2-5 | TRBD1 | TRBV2 | . | CASSEGTGWETQYF | TGTGCCAGTAGTGAAGGGACAGGGTGGGAGACCCAGTACTTC
TRBJ2-7 | TRBD1 | TRBV9 | . | CASSVATGQGIYEQYF | TGTGCCAGCAGCGTAGCGACGGGACAGGGAATCTACGAGCAGTACTTC
TRBJ2-5 | . | TRBV14 | . | CASSLGRWSQYF | TGTGCCAGCAGCCTAGGACGCTGGTCCCAGTACTTC
TRBJ1-2 | . | TRBV29-1 | . | CSVEPDPYGYTF | TGCAGCGTTGAACCGGACCCATATGGCTACACCTTC
TRBJ2-7 | . | TRBV19 | . | CASTFSVGDEQYF | TGTGCCAGTACCTTCTCGGTAGGCGACGAGCAGTACTTC
TRBJ1-4 | TRBD1 | TRBV7-9 | . | CASSLELQGAWTNEKLFF | TGTGCCAGCAGCTTGGAGTTACAGGGGGCCTGGACTAATGAAAAACTGTTTTTT
TRBJ2-3 | . | TRBV27 | . | CASSVFGTDTQYF | TGTGCCAGCAGTGTTTTCGGCACAGATACGCAGTATTTT
TRBJ1-3 | TRBD1 | TRBV11-3 | . | CASSLVPFSRDRSGNTIYF | TGTGCCAGCAGCCTTGTTCCCTTCAGCCGGGACAGATCTGGAAACACCATATATTTT
TRBJ1-1 | TRBD1 | TRBV5-1 | . | CASSSTGGAQDEAFF | TGCGCCAGCAGCTCCACAGGGGGCGCCCAGGATGAAGCTTTCTTT
TRBJ2-7 | . | TRBV27 | few | CASNTGTPGEQYF | TGTGCCAGCAATACCGGGACGCCGGGCGAGCAGTACTTC
TRBJ2-3 | TRBD1 | TRBV7-8 | . | CASAGQVVGPTDTQYF | TGTGCCAGCGCGGGACAGGTCGTCGGGCCCACAGATACGCAGTATTTT
TRBJ2-3 | TRBD2 | TRBV7-3 | once | CASSLSLAGSDTQYF | TGTGCCAGCAGCCTCTCACTAGCGGGTAGCGATACGCAGTATTTT
TRBJ2-1 | TRBD2 | TRBV30 | . | CAWIGLAGGLYEQFF | TGTGCCTGGATTGGGCTAGCGGGAGGGTTATATGAGCAGTTCTTC
TRBJ2-7 | . | TRBV10-3 | . | CAITTDPPPTYEQYF | TGTGCCATCACTACTGATCCTCCCCCCACTTACGAGCAGTACTTC
TRBJ2-2 | TRBD2 | TRBV27 | . | CASRRGDGELFF | TGTGCCAGCAGACGGGGGGACGGGGAGCTGTTTTTT
TRBJ2-5 | TRBD2 | TRBV7-3 | . | CASSPGTSSQETQYF | TGTGCCAGCAGCCCCGGGACTAGCAGCCAAGAGACCCAGTACTTC